This entry features one T cell receptor (beta chain) sequence. Its specific antigen is unknown. Base-call qualities are not available, and no considerably larger clone is one nucleotide away. From cysteine to phenylalanine, the CDR3 is 13 amino acids long. Only the CDR3 portion is preserved as DNA: 39 bases, with reading frame beginning at the first base. The germline V gene (reference sequence) yields LGHDT for CDR1 and YNNKEL for CDR2. V drops 3 bases and J drops 10 bases, leaving 15 bases in between. These data are taken from a study of blood T cell repertoires in COVID-19 (dated by TCRdb to 2018 to 2021). Looking at the study overall: Samples from collaborators originated in the United States, Italy and Spain and spanned both the acute and convalescent phases of COVID-19. The prospective study material was composed of cDNA or gDNA derived from T cells, B-cell-depleted T cells, or PBMCs. The dataset comprised deeply sampled blood TCRbeta repertoires from subjects exposed to, actively infected with, or recovered from COVID-19. The repertoires were made available in a free public database intended to serve as a resource for research on the immune response to SARS-CoV-2. The samples were drawn from two sources: the first 160 participants of the ongoing ImmuneRACE study, and 950 to 1,500 subjects contributed by 6 global collaborators. The sample metadata nearly always contained a de-identified subject ID, COVID-19 status, age in years and sex. Where available, HLA class I and class II types were obtained from metadata supplied by the sample provider rather than from assay-based typing. Here is what the overall study found, with its caveats: How much clinical and demographic metadata was included differed by source and by participant, and the metadata was provided uncurated.

TCRbeta CDR3 regions were amplified from genomic DNA using the immunoSEQ Assay, a bias-controlled multiplex PCR. Regarding the original processing steps: Nucleated cell counts per sample were estimated from amplification of reference gene primers within the assay. To quantify the absolute abundance of each unique TCRbeta CDR3 rearrangement, sequence reads were collapsed and filtered. For each sample, productive Simpson clonality was calculated by taking the square root of Simpson's diversity index across productive rearrangements. The table was pulled from immuneACCESS by TCRdb, which kept in-frame rearrangements only. Such tables lose some clones; where checked, under half of the loss comes from unresolved V genes, and the rest has no known cause. From that table come the V and J calls and clone size; the DNA was used to work out D and trimming. A total of roughly 360,000 clones appear in this sample, roughly 90% of them only once. The ten largest clones take up approximately 0.96% of the sample.

In the prospective study, participants were about 18 to 100 years old, resided in around 25 geographic areas of the United States, and were enrolled through a virtual design. To assign participants to cohorts, the prospective study relied on clinical history that participants themselves reported in a screening survey and a study questionnaire. In the prospective study, mobile phlebotomists collected whole blood, serum and a nasopharyngeal or oropharyngeal swab from each participant. Over an approximately two-month period, participants in the prospective study had the option of providing additional blood draws and questionnaires. Before DNA extraction, prospective study blood samples were shipped either frozen or at room temperature.

The sequencing sample was made of PBMCs or T cells enriched from blood (not recorded which). The chain is assembled from TRBV3-1 (or the pseudogene TRBV3-2) and TRBJ1-1, with TRBD1 as a weak D call on 5 bases. The TCR comes from a woman in her twenties or thirties with acute COVID-19. The nucleotide sequence is TGTGCCAGCAGCCACTACAGGTCTAATCGAGCTTTCTTT. This codes for CASSHYRSNRAFF.